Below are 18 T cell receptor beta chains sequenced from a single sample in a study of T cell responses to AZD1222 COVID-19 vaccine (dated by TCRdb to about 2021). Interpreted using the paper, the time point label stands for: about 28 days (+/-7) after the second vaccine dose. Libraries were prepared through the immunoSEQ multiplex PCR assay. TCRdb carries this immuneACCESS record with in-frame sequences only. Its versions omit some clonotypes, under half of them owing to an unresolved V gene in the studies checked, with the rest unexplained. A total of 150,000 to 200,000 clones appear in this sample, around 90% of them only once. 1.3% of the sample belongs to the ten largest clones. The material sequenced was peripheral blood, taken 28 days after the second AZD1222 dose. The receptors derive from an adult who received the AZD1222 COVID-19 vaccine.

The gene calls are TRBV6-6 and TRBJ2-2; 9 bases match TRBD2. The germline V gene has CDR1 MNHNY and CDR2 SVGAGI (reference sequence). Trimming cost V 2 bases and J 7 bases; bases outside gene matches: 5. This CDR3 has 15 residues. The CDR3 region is CASSYQREEGGELFF. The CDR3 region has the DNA TGTGCCAGCAGTTACCAGCGGGAGGAGGGCGGGGAGCTGTTTTTT.

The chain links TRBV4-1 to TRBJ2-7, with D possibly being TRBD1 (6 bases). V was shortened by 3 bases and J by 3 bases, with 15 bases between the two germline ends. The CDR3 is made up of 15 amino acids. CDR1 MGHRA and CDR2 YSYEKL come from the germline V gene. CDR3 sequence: CASSQDNRVYYEQYF. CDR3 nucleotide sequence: TGCGCCAGCAGCCAGGATAACAGGGTCTACTACGAGCAGTACTTC.

This CDR3 reads CASSPQTEGFGYTF. For the CDR3, the DNA is TGCGCCAGCAGCCCCCAGACAGAGGGTTTTGGCTACACCTTC. The rearrangement uses TRBV4-1 and TRBJ1-2; a weak D match, TRBD1 (5 bases). Trimming cost V 4 bases and J 7 bases, with 16 bases left between them. In germline, CDR1 is MGHRA, CDR2 YSYEKL. The CDR3 consists of 14 residues.

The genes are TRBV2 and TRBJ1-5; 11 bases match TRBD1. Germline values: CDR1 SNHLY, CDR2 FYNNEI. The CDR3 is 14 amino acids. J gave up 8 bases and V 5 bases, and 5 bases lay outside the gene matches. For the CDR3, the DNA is TGTGCCAGCAGTCTGGACAGGGGGCTGGAGCCCCAGCATTTT. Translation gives CASSLDRGLEPQHF.

CDR3 sequence: CASSLGLAGPFWDTQYF. CDR3 in DNA: TGTGCCAGCAGCCTGGGACTAGCGGGGCCCTTTTGGGATACGCAGTATTTT. The V and J genes are TRBV6-2 or TRBV6-3 and TRBJ2-3; 13 nucleotides line up with TRBD2. V was clipped by 6 bases and J by 6 bases; unmatched bases: 12. The CDR3 is 17 residues long. Germline-derived CDR1 and CDR2 are MNHEY and SVGEGT.

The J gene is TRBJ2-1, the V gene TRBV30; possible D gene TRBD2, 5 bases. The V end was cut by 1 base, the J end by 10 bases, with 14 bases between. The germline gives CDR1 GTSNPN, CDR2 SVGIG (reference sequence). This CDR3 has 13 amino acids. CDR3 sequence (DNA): TGTGCCTGGAGTGAGACGGGAACGGGGGAGCAGTTCTTC. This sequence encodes CAWSETGTGEQFF. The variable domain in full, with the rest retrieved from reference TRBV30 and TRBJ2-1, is SQTIHQWPATLVQPVGSPLSLECTVEGTSNPNLYWYRQAAGRGLQLLFYSVGIGQISSEVPQNLSASRPQDRQFILSSKKLLLSDSGFYLCAWSETGTGEQFFGPGTRLTVL.

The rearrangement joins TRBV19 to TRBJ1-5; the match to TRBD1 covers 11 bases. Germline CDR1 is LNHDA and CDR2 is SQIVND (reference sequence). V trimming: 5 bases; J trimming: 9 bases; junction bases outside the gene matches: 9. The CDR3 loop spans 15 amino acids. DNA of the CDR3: TGTGCCAGTAGTGTGGGACAGGGGGAATTAGTGCCCCAGCATTTT. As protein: CASSVGQGELVPQHF.

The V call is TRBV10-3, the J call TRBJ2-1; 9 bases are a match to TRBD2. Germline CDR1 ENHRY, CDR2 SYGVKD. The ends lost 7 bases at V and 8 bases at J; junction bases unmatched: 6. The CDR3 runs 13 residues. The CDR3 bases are TGTGCCATCAAAGCTAGCGGGGTTGATGAGCAGTTCTTC. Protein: CAIKASGVDEQFF.

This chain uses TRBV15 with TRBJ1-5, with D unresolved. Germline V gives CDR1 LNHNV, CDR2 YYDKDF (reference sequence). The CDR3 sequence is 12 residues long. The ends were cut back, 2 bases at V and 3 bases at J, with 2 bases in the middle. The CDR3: CATSRTNQPQHF. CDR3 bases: TGTGCCACCAGCAGAACCAATCAGCCCCAGCATTTT.

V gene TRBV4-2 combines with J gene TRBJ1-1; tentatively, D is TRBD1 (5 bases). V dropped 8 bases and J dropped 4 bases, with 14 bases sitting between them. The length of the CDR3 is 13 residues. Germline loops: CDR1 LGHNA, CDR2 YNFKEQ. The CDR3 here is CASLGAGGTEAFF. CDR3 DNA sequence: TGTGCCAGCTTAGGGGCGGGAGGCACTGAAGCTTTCTTT.

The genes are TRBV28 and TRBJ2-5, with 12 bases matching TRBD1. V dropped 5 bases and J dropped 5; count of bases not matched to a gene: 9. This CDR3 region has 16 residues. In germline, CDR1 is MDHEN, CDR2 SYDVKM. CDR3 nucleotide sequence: TGTGCCAGCAGTCCGGGGACAGGGGGCGCAGCGGAGACCCAGTACTTC. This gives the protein CASSPGTGGAAETQYF. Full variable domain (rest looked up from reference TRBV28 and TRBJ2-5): DVKVTQSSRYLVKRTGEKVFLECVQDMDHENMFWYRQDPGLGLRLIYFSYDVKMKEKGDIPEGYSVSREKKERFSLILESASTNQTSMYLCASSPGTGGAAETQYFGPGTRLLVL.

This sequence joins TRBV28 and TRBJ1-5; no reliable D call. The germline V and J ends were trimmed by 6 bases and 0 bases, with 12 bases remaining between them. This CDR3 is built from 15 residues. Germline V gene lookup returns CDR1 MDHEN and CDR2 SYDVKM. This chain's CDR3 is CASRGSGFSNQPQHF. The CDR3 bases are TGTGCCAGCAGAGGTTCAGGATTTAGCAATCAGCCCCAGCATTTT.

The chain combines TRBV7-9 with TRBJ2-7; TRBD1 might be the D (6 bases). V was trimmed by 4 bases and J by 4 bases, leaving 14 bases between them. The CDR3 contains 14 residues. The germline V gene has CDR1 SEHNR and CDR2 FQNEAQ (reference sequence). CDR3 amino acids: CASSSGHERYEQYF. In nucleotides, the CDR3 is TGTGCCAGCAGCTCGGGACATGAGCGGTACGAGCAGTACTTC.

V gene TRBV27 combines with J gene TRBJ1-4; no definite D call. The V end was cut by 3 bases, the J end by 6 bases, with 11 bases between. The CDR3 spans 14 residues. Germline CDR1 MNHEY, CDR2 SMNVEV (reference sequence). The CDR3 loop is CASSFRGSHEKLFF. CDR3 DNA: TGTGCCAGCAGTTTCAGAGGATCCCATGAAAAACTGTTTTTT. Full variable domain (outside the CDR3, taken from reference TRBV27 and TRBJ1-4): EAQVTQNPRYLITVTGKKLTVTCSQNMNHEYMSWYRQDPGLGLRQIYYSMNVEVTDKGDVPEGYKVSRKEKRNFPLILESPSPNQTSLYFCASSFRGSHEKLFFGSGTQLSVL.

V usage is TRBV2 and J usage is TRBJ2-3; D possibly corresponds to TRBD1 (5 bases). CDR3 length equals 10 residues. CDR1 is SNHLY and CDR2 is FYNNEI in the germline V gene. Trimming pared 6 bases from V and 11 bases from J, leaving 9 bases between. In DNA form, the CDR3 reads TGTGCCAGCAGAATTAGGGGGCAGTATTTT. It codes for CASRIRGQYF.

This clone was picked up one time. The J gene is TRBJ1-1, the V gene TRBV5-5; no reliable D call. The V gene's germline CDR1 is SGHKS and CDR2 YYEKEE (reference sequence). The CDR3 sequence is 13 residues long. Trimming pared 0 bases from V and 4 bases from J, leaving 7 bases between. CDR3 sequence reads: CASSLAEGTEAFF. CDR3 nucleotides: TGTGCCAGCAGCTTGGCGGAAGGCACTGAAGCTTTCTTT.

CDR3 DNA sequence: TGTGCCAGCACCCCTACAGGGGGCGCGTCTAACTATGGCTACACCTTC. Translated, it gives CASTPTGGASNYGYTF. This chain connects TRBV6-6 to TRBJ1-2; 9 positions match TRBD1. The CDR3 is 16 amino acids. Germline CDR1 is MNHNY and CDR2 is SVGAGI (reference sequence). V gave up 7 bases and J gave up 0 bases; unmatched junction bases: 9.

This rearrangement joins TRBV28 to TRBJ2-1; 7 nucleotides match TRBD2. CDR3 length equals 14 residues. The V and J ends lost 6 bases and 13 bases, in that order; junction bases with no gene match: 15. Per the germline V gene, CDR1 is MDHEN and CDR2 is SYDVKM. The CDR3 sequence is CASRESGEGPYQFF. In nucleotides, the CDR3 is TGTGCCAGCAGAGAAAGCGGGGAGGGCCCTTATCAGTTCTTC.